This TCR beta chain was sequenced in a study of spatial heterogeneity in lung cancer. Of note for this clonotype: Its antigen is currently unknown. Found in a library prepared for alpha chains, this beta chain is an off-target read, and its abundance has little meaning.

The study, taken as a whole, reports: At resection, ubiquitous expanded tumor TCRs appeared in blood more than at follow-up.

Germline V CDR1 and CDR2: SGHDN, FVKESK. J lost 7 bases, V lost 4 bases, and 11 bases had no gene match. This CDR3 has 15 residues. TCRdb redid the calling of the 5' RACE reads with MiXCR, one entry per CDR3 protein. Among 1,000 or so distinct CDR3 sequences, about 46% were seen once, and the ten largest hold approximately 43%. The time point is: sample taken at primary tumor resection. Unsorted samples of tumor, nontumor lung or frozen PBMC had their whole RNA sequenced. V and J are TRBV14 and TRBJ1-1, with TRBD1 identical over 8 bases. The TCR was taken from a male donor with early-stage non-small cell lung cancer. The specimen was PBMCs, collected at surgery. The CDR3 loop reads CASSPIGRGQGEAFF. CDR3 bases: TGTGCCAGCAGCCCTATTGGCAGGGGGCAGGGTGAAGCTTTCTTT. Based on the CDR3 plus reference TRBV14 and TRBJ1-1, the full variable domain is EAGVTQFPSHSVIEKGQTVTLRCDPISGHDNLYWYRRVMGKEIKFLLHFVKESKQDESGMPNNRFLAERTGGTYSTLKVQPAELEDSGVYFCASSPIGRGQGEAFFGQGTRLTVV.